This T cell receptor (beta chain) is from a study of cytomegalovirus exposure and HLA in healthy donors. About the study: Clustering assigned 81% of the roughly 380 genotyped donors to the Caucasian-associated ancestry cluster.

On this clone: What it recognizes is unknown.

PCR used 60 Vbeta primers and 13 Jbeta primers. The table came from immunoSEQ multiplex PCR; TCRdb's copy has only in-frame clones and leaves some out. This table has about 110,000 clones, around 70% appearing once. Overall study findings and caveats: As immune exposure information, only CMV serostatus was available. A later analysis, which compared TCR beta chains of equal frequency, found the HLA-associated ones more clonally expanded. Most likely, a cluster of highly shared sequence variants arose as a sequencing artifact.

The germline CDR1 and CDR2 sequences are GTSNPN and SVGIG (reference sequence). J gave up 4 bases and V 2 bases, and 24 bases lay outside the gene matches. The CDR3 sequence is 20 residues long. The chain is built from TRBV30 and TRBJ2-3; 7 bases match TRBD2. The sequenced material came from PBMCs. This TCR derives from a woman aged 65 to 85 in good health and CMV-seropositive. This chain's CDR3 is CAWSLRGLPGLSYGADTQYF. CDR3 sequence (DNA): TGTGCCTGGAGTTTACGCGGACTACCGGGACTATCCTATGGCGCAGATACGCAGTATTTT.